A selection of T cell receptor beta chains follows, all from one sample in a study of CD8 T cells in ankylosing spondylitis. TCRdb re-called the 5' RACE reads with MiXCR, one entry per CDR3 protein. Among 230,000 or so distinct CDR3 sequences listed, about a sixth were seen once. The specimen was blood, either unsorted or a sorted T cell fraction (not recorded which). These TCRs come from a male donor with ankylosing spondylitis or in good health (not recorded which). Each CDR3 is given with its conserved first and last residue. The order of the fields is V gene, J gene, CDR3 protein.

>TRBV28|TRBJ1-1
CASSRLREVGSSTEAFF
>TRBV3-1|TRBJ2-1
CASSQDSLGRVGGYNEQFF
>TRBV4-2|TRBJ2-3
CASSQDGAGEVDTQYF
>TRBV6-5|TRBJ2-1
CASSYSGAYNEQFF
>TRBV3-1|TRBJ2-1
CASSQVKGLAIYNEQFF
>TRBV11-2|TRBJ2-7
CASSFDFGAYEQYF
>TRBV5-1|TRBJ2-1
CASSLSQAYNEQFF
>TRBV5-1|TRBJ2-7
CASSLEHSYEQYF
>TRBV7-9|TRBJ2-7
CASSFEPAGALYEQYF
>TRBV10-3|TRBJ2-7
CAIDLGGPDGEQYF
>TRBV12-3/TRBV12-4|TRBJ2-7
CASSLQDGSYEQYF
>TRBV6-1|TRBJ2-7
CASNSDSYEQYF
>TRBV6-2/TRBV6-3|TRBJ2-2
CASSYSWQGAPGELFF
>TRBV29-1|TRBJ1-1
CSVEEVRPEAFF
>TRBV4-3|TRBJ2-2
CASSQESGIPGELFF
>TRBV29-1|TRBJ2-7
CSVARGAEQYF
>TRBV14|TRBJ2-1
CASSKPGQPHNEQFF
>TRBV12-3/TRBV12-4|TRBJ2-1
CASKVAGAYNEQFF
>TRBV29-1|TRBJ2-7
CSVDSGESSYEQYF
>TRBV29-1|TRBJ1-2
CSVGPGVYGYTF
>TRBV6-4|TRBJ2-1
CATRGDSYNEQFF
>TRBV12-5|TRBJ2-7
CASGNGARSSYEQYF
>TRBV20-1|TRBJ2-5
CSAKRTGETVTQYF
>TRBV11-2|TRBJ2-3
CASSFPREQGTYTDTQYF
>TRBV3-1|TRBJ2-5
CASSQDRGLAGSETQYF
>TRBV29-1|TRBJ2-1
CSSGWDEQFF
>TRBV4-3|TRBJ2-3
CASSQTPPTDTQYF